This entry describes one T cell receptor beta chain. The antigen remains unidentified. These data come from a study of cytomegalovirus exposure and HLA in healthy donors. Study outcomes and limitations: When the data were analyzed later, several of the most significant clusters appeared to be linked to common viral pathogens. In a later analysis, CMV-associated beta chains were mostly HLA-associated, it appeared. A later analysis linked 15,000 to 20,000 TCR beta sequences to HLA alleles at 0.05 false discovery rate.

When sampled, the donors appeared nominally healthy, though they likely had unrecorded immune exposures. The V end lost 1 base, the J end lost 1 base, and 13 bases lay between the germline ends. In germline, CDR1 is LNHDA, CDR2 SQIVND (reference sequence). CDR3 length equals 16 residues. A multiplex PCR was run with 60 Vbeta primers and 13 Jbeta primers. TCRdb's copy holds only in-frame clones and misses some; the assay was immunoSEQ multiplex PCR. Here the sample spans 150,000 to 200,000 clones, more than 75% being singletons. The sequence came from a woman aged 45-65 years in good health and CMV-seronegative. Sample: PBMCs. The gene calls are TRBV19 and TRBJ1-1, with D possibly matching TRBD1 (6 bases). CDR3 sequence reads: CASSIGAGTPNTEAFF. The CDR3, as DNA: TGTGCCAGTAGTATAGGGGCCGGGACACCGAACACTGAAGCTTTCTTT.